The following is a T cell receptor (beta chain) sequence with its context. Its antigen is as yet unknown. Breast cancer patients provided tissue from their axillary draining lymph nodes. The data were taken from a study of breast tumors, draining lymph nodes, adjacent tissues. Study-wide results and limits: Tumor TCR diversity was below lymph nodes but above nontumor tissue. Data fit most tumor T cells coming from lymph node, expanding in tumor. Compared with basal-like, luminal-like tumors shared significantly more repertoire with nontumor tissue.

The germline V and J ends were trimmed by 0 bases and 12 bases, with 14 bases remaining between them. This CDR3 has 13 residues. CDR1 and CDR2 from the germline V gene are SGHAT and FQNNGV. TCRdb ran MiXCR on the multiplex PCR reads and lists one entry per CDR3 protein. The sample lists 150,000 to 250,000 distinct CDR3 sequences, 30% to 40% occurring once. This TCR came from a female donor with breast cancer. Some clones in this sample may be carry-over from other donors' samples. The chain joins TRBV11-2 to TRBJ1-2; D uncertain. What was sequenced was axillary lymph node tissue. The CDR3 sequence: CASSLEGLSGNTF. As DNA, the CDR3 is TGTGCCAGCAGCTTAGAAGGTCTTTCTGGAAACACCTTC. Using reference TRBV11-2 and TRBJ1-2 for the parts outside the CDR3, the full variable domain is EAGVAQSPRYKIIEKRQSVAFWCNPISGHATLYWYQQILGQGPKLLIQFQNNGVVDDSQLPKDRFSAERLKGVDSTLKIQPAKLEDSAVYLCASSLEGLSGNTFGSGTRLTVV.